The source of this T cell receptor beta chain is a study of control samples from healthy donors and cancer patients. TCRdb's table, derived via immunoSEQ multiplex PCR, lists solely in-frame clones and lacks some. This sample has about 75,000 clones, with approximately 94% found just once. CDR3 size: 13 residues. The V end was cut by 11 bases, the J end by 1 base, with 13 bases between. This receptor was obtained from a woman between 40 and 55 years old in good health. Sequencing used blood. This chain connects TRBV12-3 or TRBV12-4 to TRBJ2-3; D may be TRBD2 (5 bases). CDR3 DNA: TGTGCCGGAAGGGAGTCTGGCACAGATACGCAGTATTTT. It is translated as CAGRESGTDTQYF.